A selection of T cell receptor beta chains follows, all from one sample in a study of cytomegalovirus exposure and HLA in healthy donors. TCRdb's copy holds only in-frame clones and misses some; the assay was immunoSEQ multiplex PCR. This specimen shows more than 40,000 clones; the ten leading clones hold approximately 2.4%. Specimen: PBMCs. These receptor sequences come from a female donor in good health and CMV-seronegative. Each CDR3 is given without its conserved first and last residue.

>13|TRBV19
ASSRQGGPDNEQF
>11|TRBV5-6
ASSLGGGETQY
>12|TRBV6-7
AIPSDRAEETQY
>16|TRBV19
ASSIDLGQGAAGSGYT
>14|TRBV4-1
ASSRIVAGQGTEDF
>13|TRBV6-5
ASSTTGGAFNEQY
>16|TRBV27
ASSPRGGRSYSNQPQH
>13|TRBV2
ASSEVRGGEGGYT
>12|TRBV28
ASRGTWGGSEQF
>11|TRBV30
AWSVVRDYGYT
>9|TRBV11-2
ASSITGKQY
>12|TRBV19
ASSILQGGWRAF
>12|TRBV5-1
ASSLPETGDTQY
>13|TRBV6-6
ASSGVNSYGTELH
>13|TRBV2
ASSEGQSSNQPQH
>16|TRBV4-3
ASSQDVRRSISYNEQF
>11|TRBV11-2
ASSFGGVSEQY
>13|TRBV4-2
ASSQGGGAADTQY
>11|TRBV6-5
ASGDWGGYEQY
>12|TRBV29-1
SMSRTGLRETQY
>15|TRBV7-9
ASSLTGTSDRTGELF
>11|TRBV18
ASSPPAEETQY
>13|TRBV25-1
ASSDVIGDRYGYT
>12|TRBV29-1
SVADRAYSYEQY
>11|TRBV6-5
ASRRQGNYGYT
>14|TRBV30
AWREPGQGFGEKLF
>13|TRBV15
ATSRDREGPYGYT
>14|TRBV29-1
SGPGQGFFHDTEAF
>13|TRBV6-5
ASSYRLAGSMEQF
>13|TRBV19
ASWAGYWGDYGYT
>12|TRBV28
ASAIGGAVQPQH
>12|TRBV7-9
ASSPGQLNTEAF
>12|TRBV6-5
ASSQRLPEDEQF
>14|TRBV6-5
ASSYLESVPPYEQY
>12|TRBV19
ASRRRGGNTEAF
>9|TRBV6-1
ASTRETEAF
>12|TRBV19
ASSPRTAQETQY
>11|TRBV6-5
ASSSSQGSEQF
>13|TRBV6-1
ASSEQGGSYNEQF
>14|TRBV18
ASSSVRDRGPETQY
>14|TRBV4-3
ASSLFSGGRADKQY
>11|TRBV2
ASSEGLYYGYT
>12|TRBV29-1
SVERGGMNYGYT
>15|TRBV4-1
ASSQDIGGLAKNIQY
>10|TRBV5-1
ASRLEQGEAF
>14|TRBV27
ASSGISWDSPFEQY